The clone carrying this TCR beta chain appeared a few times. The data stem from a study of T cells in Graves' hyperthyroidism and ophthalmopathy. The CDR3 has 17 residues. Germline CDR1 and CDR2: MDHEN and SYDVKM. The V segment lost 4 bases and the J segment 6 bases; nucleotides outside the gene matches: 18. RNA transcripts served as the template for amplifying TCR beta CDR3 regions. An initial round of RT-PCR targeting the TCR CDR3 relied on the HTBI primer set. A single record per CDR3 protein comes from TCRdb applying MiXCR to the multiplex PCR reads. The sample contains 550,000 to 800,000 distinct CDR3 sequences, about a sixth of which appear only once.

The sequence was obtained from a young man with Graves' hyperthyroidism. The sequenced sample consisted of blood. V gene TRBV28 combines with J gene TRBJ2-7; 7 bases are a match to TRBD2. The CDR3 coding sequence is TGTGCCAGCAGTTCCCTTGTCATGGCGGGAGAACCCTGCGAGCAGTACTTC. It yields the protein CASSSLVMAGEPCEQYF. The complete variable domain, with remaining parts taken from reference TRBV28 and TRBJ2-7, reads DVKVTQSSRYLVKRTGEKVFLECVQDMDHENMFWYRQDPGLGLRLIYFSYDVKMKEKGDIPEGYSVSREKKERFSLILESASTNQTSMYLCASSSLVMAGEPCEQYFGPGTRLTVT.